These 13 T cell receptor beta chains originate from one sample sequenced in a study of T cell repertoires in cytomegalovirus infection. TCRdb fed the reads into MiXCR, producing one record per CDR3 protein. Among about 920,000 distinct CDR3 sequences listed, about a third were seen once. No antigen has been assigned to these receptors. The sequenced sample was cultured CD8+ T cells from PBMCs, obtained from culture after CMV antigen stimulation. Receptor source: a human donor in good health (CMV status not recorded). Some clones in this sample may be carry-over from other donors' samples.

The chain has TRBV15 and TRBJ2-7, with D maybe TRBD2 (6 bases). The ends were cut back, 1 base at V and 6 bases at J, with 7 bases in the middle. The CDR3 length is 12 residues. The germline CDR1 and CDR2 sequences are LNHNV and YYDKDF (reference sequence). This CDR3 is CATSRVGGEQYF. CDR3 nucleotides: TGTGCCACCAGCAGAGTCGGGGGCGAGCAGTACTTC.

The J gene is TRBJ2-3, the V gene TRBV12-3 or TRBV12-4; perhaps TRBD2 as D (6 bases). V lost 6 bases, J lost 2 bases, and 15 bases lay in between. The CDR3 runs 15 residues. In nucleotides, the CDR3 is TGTGCCAGCAGCCCCTTGTGGGGGGACACAGATACGCAGTATTTT. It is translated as CASSPLWGDTDTQYF.

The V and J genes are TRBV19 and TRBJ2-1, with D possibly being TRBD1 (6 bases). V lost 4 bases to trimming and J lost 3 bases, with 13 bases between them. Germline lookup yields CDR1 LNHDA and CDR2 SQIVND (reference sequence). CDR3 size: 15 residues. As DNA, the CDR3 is TGTGCCAGTAGTACCCCCGGGACACACTACAATGAGCAGTTCTTC. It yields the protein CASSTPGTHYNEQFF.

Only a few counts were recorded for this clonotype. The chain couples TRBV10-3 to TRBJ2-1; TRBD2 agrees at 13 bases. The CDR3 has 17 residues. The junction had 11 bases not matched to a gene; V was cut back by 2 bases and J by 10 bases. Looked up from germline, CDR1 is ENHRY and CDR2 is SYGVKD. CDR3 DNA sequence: TGTGCCATCAGTGAGCCCCAGGGGACTAGCGGGGAAGGGGAGCAGTTCTTC. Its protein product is CAISEPQGTSGEGEQFF.

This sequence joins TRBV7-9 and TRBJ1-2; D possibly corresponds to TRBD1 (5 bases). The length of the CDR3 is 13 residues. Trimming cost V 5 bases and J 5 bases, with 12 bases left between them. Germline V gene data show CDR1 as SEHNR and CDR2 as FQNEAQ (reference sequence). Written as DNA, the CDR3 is TGTGCCAGCAGCGGCGGGACGGAGTATGGCTACACCTTC. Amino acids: CASSGGTEYGYTF. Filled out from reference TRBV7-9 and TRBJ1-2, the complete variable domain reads DTGVSQNPRHKITKRGQNVTFRCDPISEHNRLYWYRQTLGQGPEFLTYFQNEAQLEKSRLLSDRFSAERPKGSFSTLEIQRTEQGDSAMYLCASSGGTEYGYTFGSGTRLTVV.

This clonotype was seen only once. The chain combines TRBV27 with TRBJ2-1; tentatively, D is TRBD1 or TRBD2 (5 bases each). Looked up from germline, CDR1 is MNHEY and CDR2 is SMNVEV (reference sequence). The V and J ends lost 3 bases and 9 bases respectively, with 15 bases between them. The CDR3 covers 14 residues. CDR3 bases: TGTGCCAGCAGTTTGGGGGTTGTCCCAGGTGAGCAGTTCTTC. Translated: CASSLGVVPGEQFF.

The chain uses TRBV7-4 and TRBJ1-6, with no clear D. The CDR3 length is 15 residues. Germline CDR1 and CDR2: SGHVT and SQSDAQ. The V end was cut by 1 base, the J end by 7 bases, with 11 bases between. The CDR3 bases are TGTGCCAGCAGCTTAGAATGGGAAGCCAATTCACCCCTCCACTTT. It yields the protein CASSLEWEANSPLHF. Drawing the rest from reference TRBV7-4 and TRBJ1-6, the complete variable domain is GAGVSQSPRYKVAKRGRDVALRCDSISGHVTLYWYRQTLGQGSEVLTYSQSDAQRDKSGRPSGRFSAERPERSVSTLKIQRTEQGDSAVYLCASSLEWEANSPLHFGNGTRLTVT.

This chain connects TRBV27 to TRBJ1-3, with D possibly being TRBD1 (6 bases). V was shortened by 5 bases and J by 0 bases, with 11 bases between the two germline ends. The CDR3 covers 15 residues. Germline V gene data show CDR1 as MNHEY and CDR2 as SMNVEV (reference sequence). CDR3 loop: CASSPTGLSGNTIYF. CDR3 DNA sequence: TGTGCCAGCAGTCCTACAGGGCTCTCTGGAAACACCATATATTTT.

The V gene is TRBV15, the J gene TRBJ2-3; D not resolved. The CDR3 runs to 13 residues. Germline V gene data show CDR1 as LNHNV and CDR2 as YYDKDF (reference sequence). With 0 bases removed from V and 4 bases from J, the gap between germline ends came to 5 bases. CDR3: CATSRDKPDTQYF. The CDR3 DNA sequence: TGTGCCACCAGCAGAGATAAGCCAGATACGCAGTATTTT.

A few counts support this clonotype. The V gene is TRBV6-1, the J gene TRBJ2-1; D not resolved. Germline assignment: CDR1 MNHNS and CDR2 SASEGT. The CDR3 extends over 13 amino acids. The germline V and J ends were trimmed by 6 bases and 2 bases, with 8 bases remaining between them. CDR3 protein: CASRAAPYNEQFF. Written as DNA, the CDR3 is TGTGCCAGCAGGGCAGCTCCCTACAATGAGCAGTTCTTC.

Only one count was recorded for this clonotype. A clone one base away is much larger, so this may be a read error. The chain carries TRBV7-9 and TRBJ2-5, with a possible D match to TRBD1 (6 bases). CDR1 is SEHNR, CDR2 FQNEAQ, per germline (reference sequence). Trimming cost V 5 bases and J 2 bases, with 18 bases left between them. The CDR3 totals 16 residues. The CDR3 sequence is CASSALQGREQETQYF. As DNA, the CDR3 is TGTGCCAGCAGCGCGTTACAGGGCCGGGAACAAGAGACCCAGTACTTC.

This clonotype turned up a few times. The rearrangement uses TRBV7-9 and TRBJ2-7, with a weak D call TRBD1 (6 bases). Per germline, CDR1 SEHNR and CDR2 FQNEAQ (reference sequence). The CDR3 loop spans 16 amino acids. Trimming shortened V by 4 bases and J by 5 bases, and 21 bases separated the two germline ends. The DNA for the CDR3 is TGTGCCAGCAGCTCATCTCCCGGGACACGAGGGCACGAGCAGTACTTC. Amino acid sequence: CASSSSPGTRGHEQYF. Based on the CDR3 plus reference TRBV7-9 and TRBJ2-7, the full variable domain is DTGVSQNPRHKITKRGQNVTFRCDPISEHNRLYWYRQTLGQGPEFLTYFQNEAQLEKSRLLSDRFSAERPKGSFSTLEIQRTEQGDSAMYLCASSSSPGTRGHEQYFGPGTRLTVT.

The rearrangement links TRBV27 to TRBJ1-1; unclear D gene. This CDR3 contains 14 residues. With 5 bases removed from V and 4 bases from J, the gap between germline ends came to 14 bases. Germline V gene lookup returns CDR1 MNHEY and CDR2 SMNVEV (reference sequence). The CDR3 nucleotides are TGTGCCAGCAGTCTAGCCCGGGCGGGCACTGAAGCTTTCTTT. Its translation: CASSLARAGTEAFF.